One sample yielded the 24 T cell receptor beta chains listed below, sequenced in a study of blood T cells in healthy people across ages. A J-beta primer mix and a sample-barcoded 5' primer were used in a second PCR of roughly 6 to 11 cycles. TCRdb re-called the 5' RACE reads through MiXCR, storing one row per CDR3 protein. The top ten hold just over 15% of the sample, which has around 650,000 distinct CDR3 sequences, 32% seen once. Material for sequencing was blood. Every receptor here comes from a woman of 80 years or more in good health.

Comments on this clonotype: The junction shows a germline mismatch at one end, possibly a read error. This rearrangement joins TRBV7-6 to TRBJ2-1; 8 nucleotides line up with TRBD1. Germline values: CDR1 SGHVS, CDR2 FNYEAQ. This CDR3 has 16 residues. In DNA form, the CDR3 reads TGTGCCAGCAGCTTTAGTCGCGGGACAGGACACAATGAGCAGTTTTTC. Protein product: CASSFSRGTGHNEQFF. Full variable domain (outside the CDR3, taken from reference TRBV7-6 and TRBJ2-1): GAGVSQSPRYKVTKRGQDVALRCDPISGHVSLYWYRQALGQGPEFLTYFNYEAQQDKSGLPNDRFSAERPEGSISTLTIQRTEQRDSAMYRCASSFSRGTGHNEQFFGPGTRLTVL.

The CDR3 coding sequence is TGTGCCAGCAGCTTAGGATTAGCGACAGGGCAATCTGGAAACACCATATATTTT. Residues: CASSLGLATGQSGNTIYF. V usage is TRBV7-2 and J usage is TRBJ1-3; 7 nucleotides agree with TRBD1. The ends lost 1 base at V and 1 base at J; junction bases unmatched: 10. There are 18 residues in the CDR3. From germline, CDR1 is SGHTA and CDR2 FQGNSA.

This clonotype appeared many times. The CDR3 loop is CASSRSGGSQYF. The CDR3 DNA sequence: TGTGCCAGCAGCCGTTCAGGGGGGTCCCAGTACTTC. This chain uses TRBV6-2 or TRBV6-3 with TRBJ2-5, with D perhaps TRBD1 (7 bases). Germline V gene lookup returns CDR1 MNHEY and CDR2 SVGEGT. V dropped 6 bases and J dropped 9 bases, with 14 bases sitting between them. The CDR3 has 12 amino acids.

The V call is TRBV5-6, the J call TRBJ1-4; no firm D call. Germline loops: CDR1 SGHDT, CDR2 YYEEEE. The V gene lost 4 bases and the J gene lost 7 bases, with 17 bases spanning the gap. This CDR3 has 15 residues. The CDR3: CASSITIIGGEKLFF. The DNA for the CDR3 is TGTGCCAGCAGCATCACAATCATCGGCGGTGAAAAACTGTTTTTT.

This clonotype was detected ten times or more. The chain is built from TRBV27 and TRBJ1-5; 7 positions match TRBD1. Germline-derived CDR1 and CDR2 are MNHEY and SMNVEV (reference sequence). The V gene end was trimmed by 5 bases and the J gene end by 5 bases; junction bases not matched to a gene: 9. This CDR3 is built from 15 residues. The CDR3 DNA reads TGTGCCAGCAGTCGGATCACAGGGGCCGATCAGCCCCAGCATTTT. The encoded protein is CASSRITGADQPQHF.

The rearrangement uses TRBV5-1 and TRBJ2-1; D might be TRBD1 (5 bases). The V end lost 3 bases, the J end lost 6 bases, and 10 bases lay between the germline ends. The germline gives CDR1 SGHRS, CDR2 YFSETQ. The CDR3 is 13 amino acids. CDR3 loop: CASSWGPGNEQFF. The CDR3 DNA reads as TGCGCCAGCAGCTGGGGCCCGGGCAATGAGCAGTTCTTC.

This clonotype was observed at least ten times. The chain joins TRBV20-1 to TRBJ1-6, with D possibly being TRBD1 (5 bases). With 3 bases removed from V and 7 bases from J, the gap between germline ends came to 13 bases. The CDR3 extends over 14 amino acids. Germline loops: CDR1 DFQATT, CDR2 SNEGSKA (reference sequence). CDR3 in amino acids: CSASRDPANSPLHF. The CDR3 DNA reads TGCAGTGCTAGCCGGGACCCGGCAAATTCACCCCTCCACTTT.

This clonotype was counted only a few times. The rearrangement joins TRBV12-3 or TRBV12-4 to TRBJ1-1; D is uncertain. The CDR3 has 14 residues. V dropped 5 bases and J dropped 3 bases, with 13 bases sitting between them. Here the CDR3 DNA reads TGTGCCAGCAGTGGGAGGGCCCGCCACACTGAAGCTTTCTTT. Amino acid sequence: CASSGRARHTEAFF.

The chain combines TRBV20-1 with TRBJ1-6, with D unresolved. CDR3 size: 13 residues. Trimming left V 3 bases short and J 6 bases short, with 9 bases between. CDR1 and CDR2 (germline): DFQATT, SNEGSKA (reference sequence). The CDR3 loop reads CSASNRLNSPLHF. In nucleotides, the CDR3 is TGCAGTGCTAGTAACCGCCTTAATTCACCCCTCCACTTT.

Details on this clonotype: This clone may be a read error of a much larger clone one base away. The chain uses TRBV14 and TRBJ2-1; unclear D gene. Germline-derived CDR1 and CDR2 are SGHDN and FVKESK. The V and J ends lost 0 bases and 4 bases respectively, with 4 bases between them. The CDR3 runs 13 residues. This CDR3 is CASSQEWYNEQFF. The CDR3 bases are TGTGCCAGCAGCCAAGAGTGGTACAATGAGCAGTTCTTC.

J is TRBJ2-3 and V is TRBV10-2; 10 positions agree with TRBD1. This CDR3 contains 13 residues. The V and J ends lost 8 bases and 3 bases, in that order; junction bases with no gene match: 2. The germline V gene has CDR1 WSHSY and CDR2 SAAADI. DNA for the CDR3: TGCGCCAGCGGACAGGGGGAGACAGATACGCAGTATTTT. Translation gives CASGQGETDTQYF.

This clonotype was detected a few times. The chain combines TRBV5-1 with TRBJ2-7; D could derive from TRBD1 or TRBD2 (5 bases each). The V and J ends lost 0 bases and 5 bases respectively, with 12 bases between them. The CDR3 has 14 amino acids. CDR1 and CDR2 from the germline V gene are SGHRS and YFSETQ. The CDR3 sequence: CASSLVSGRDEQYF. The CDR3 region has the DNA TGCGCCAGCAGCTTGGTTTCAGGGAGAGACGAGCAGTACTTC.

This clonotype was counted ten times or more. The rearrangement uses TRBV27 and TRBJ2-3, with 10 positions matching TRBD1. The CDR3 is 15 amino acids. Germline V CDR1 and CDR2: MNHEY, SMNVEV (reference sequence). The trim removed 4 bases at V and 6 bases at J, leaving 7 bases unmatched. This CDR3 is CASSSRDRGRDTQYF. CDR3 DNA: TGTGCCAGCAGTTCCCGGGACAGGGGTCGGGATACGCAGTATTTT.

The rearrangement links TRBV9 to TRBJ1-1; possible D gene TRBD1, 5 bases. The CDR3 spans 15 residues. Germline CDR1 SGDLS, CDR2 YYNGEE. With 3 bases removed from V and 8 bases from J, the gap between germline ends came to 20 bases. CDR3 loop: CASSANSPGLGEAFF. For the CDR3, the DNA is TGTGCCAGCAGCGCGAATTCCCCAGGGCTGGGGGAAGCTTTCTTT.

At least ten counts were recorded for this clonotype. This chain links TRBV27 with TRBJ2-3, with 8 bases lining up with TRBD2. The CDR3 is 16 residues long. J was trimmed by 6 bases and V by 5 bases; bases with no gene match: 13. Germline CDR1 and CDR2: MNHEY and SMNVEV (reference sequence). CDR3 sequence reads: CASSPTGTRAFDTQYF. CDR3 coding DNA: TGTGCCAGCAGTCCGACCGGGACTAGAGCTTTCGATACGCAGTATTTT.

Ten or more counts support this clonotype. The chain links TRBV27 to TRBJ2-5; no firm D call. This CDR3 has 13 residues. V dropped 5 bases and J dropped 4 bases, with 11 bases sitting between them. Per germline, CDR1 MNHEY and CDR2 SMNVEV (reference sequence). Here the CDR3 DNA reads TGTGCCAGCAGTCCATGGTCCGGAGAGACCCAGTACTTC. Protein product: CASSPWSGETQYF.

The chain joins TRBV7-7 to TRBJ2-5; no clear D gene. This CDR3 has 14 residues. The V end lost 4 bases, the J end lost 11 bases, and 20 bases lay between the germline ends. CDR1 is SSHAT and CDR2 is FNYEAQ in the germline V gene (reference sequence). The CDR3 nucleotides are TGTGCCAGCAGCTCCTTAGGTTCCTACAATGAGCAGTACTTC. Its translation is CASSSLGSYNEQYF.

This clonotype was seen a single time. The chain employs TRBV7-2 and TRBJ1-2, with no clear D. V was clipped by 1 base and J by 2 bases, with 8 bases between them. The CDR3 totals 14 residues. From germline, CDR1 is SGHTA and CDR2 FQGNSA. CDR3 amino acids: CASSLDYNNYGYTF. As DNA, the CDR3 is TGTGCCAGCAGCTTAGATTACAACAACTATGGCTACACCTTC. Filled out from reference TRBV7-2 and TRBJ1-2, the complete variable domain reads GAGVSQSPSNKVTEKGKDVELRCDPISGHTALYWYRQSLGQGLEFLIYFQGNSAPDKSGLPSDRFSAERTGGSVSTLTIQRTQQEDSAVYLCASSLDYNNYGYTFGSGTRLTVV.

This clonotype occurred many times. The J gene is TRBJ2-6, the V gene TRBV9; D call uncertain. Germline CDR1 and CDR2: SGDLS and YYNGEE. The CDR3 has 16 residues. Trimming took 0 bases from V and 0 from J, leaving 7 bases between them. The CDR3 DNA sequence: TGTGCCAGCAGCGTAGTAAGGTCCTCTGGGGCCAACGTCCTGACTTTC. Translating gives CASSVVRSSGANVLTF.

As for this clonotype: Just one base apart from a much larger clone, this may be a read error. V gene TRBV29-1 combines with J gene TRBJ1-2; D is uncertain. The CDR3 consists of 15 residues. In germline, CDR1 is SQVTM, CDR2 ANQGSEA. The CDR3 coding sequence is TGCAGCGTTGAAGGGCAGGCTAGCACTAACTATGGCCACACCTTC. Translating it yields CSVEGQASTNYGHTF.

Only one count was recorded for this clonotype. The junction differs from germline at one of its ends, possibly a read error. The chain couples TRBV28 to TRBJ1-2; a weak D match, TRBD1 (5 bases). Per germline, CDR1 MDHEN and CDR2 SYDVKM. CDR3 size: 14 residues. In DNA form, the CDR3 reads TGTGCCAACAGTCAGGGTGGGACTAACTATGGCTACACCTTC. Its translation is CANSQGGTNYGYTF.

This clonotype was counted at least ten times. The rearrangement uses TRBV12-3 or TRBV12-4 and TRBJ2-7; the D gene is possibly TRBD1 (6 bases). The CDR3 loop spans 13 amino acids. V shed 2 bases and J shed 5 bases, with 10 bases lying between them. The DNA for the CDR3 is TGTGCCAGCAGTTTAAAGCAGGGGAACGAGCAGTACTTC. Amino acid sequence: CASSLKQGNEQYF.

This clonotype showed up many times. The genes are TRBV18 and TRBJ2-5; 8 positions agree with TRBD1. The CDR3 runs to 14 residues. Trimming at V came to 1 base and at J to 4 bases, leaving 2 bases not matched to a gene. CDR1 and CDR2 (germline): KGHSH, LQKENI. CDR3 in amino acids: CASSPLQGVETQYF. The CDR3 bases are TGTGCCAGCTCACCACTACAGGGGGTAGAGACCCAGTACTTC.

Turning to this clonotype: A read error is possible here, since a much larger clone lies one base away. The chain carries TRBV28 and TRBJ1-2; D gene unclear. The CDR3 has 12 residues. The V gene lost 7 bases and the J gene lost 7 bases, with 13 bases spanning the gap. Per germline, CDR1 MDHEN and CDR2 SYDVKM. CDR3 loop: CASKSGLGGYTF. The CDR3 coding sequence is TGTGCCAGCAAATCGGGGTTGGGTGGCTACACCTTC.